Given below is one T cell receptor (beta chain) in context. This sample stems from a study of T-cell reconstitution after alpha-beta-depleted transplantation in children. Per germline, CDR1 SGHTA and CDR2 FQGTGA. This CDR3 is built from 14 residues. V was clipped by 3 bases and J by 4 bases, with 7 bases between them. Unique molecular identifiers were incorporated into the prepared TCRbeta library. MiXCR was run by TCRdb on the PCR reads, yielding one entry per CDR3 protein. The sample has around 190,000 distinct CDR3 sequences, about 6.6% seen once. The chain couples TRBV7-3 to TRBJ1-6; no clear D gene. This TCR derives from a boy aged 2-9 years with acute lymphoblastic leukemia, due to receive a stem cell transplant. This specimen was PBMCs, taken before TCRalphabeta/CD19-depleted stem cell transplant. The CDR3 nucleotides are TGTGCCAGCAGCTTGGGCGGTTATAATTCACCCCTCCACTTT. It translates to CASSLGGYNSPLHF.